This TCR beta chain originates from a study of shared clonotypes between healthy human individuals. CDR3 size: 11 residues. V lost 11 bases to trimming and J lost 7 bases, with 11 bases between them. Looked up from germline, CDR1 is MDHEN and CDR2 is SYDVKM. CD45RO-negative, CCR7-positively selected cells formed the naive CD8 fraction, excluding terminally differentiated effector memory CD45RA+ cells. Original analysis: ImmunoSEQ output lacked quality scores and full-length reads, limiting matched filtering. Clones were read by immunoSEQ multiplex PCR, and TCRdb kept only the in-frame ones, dropping some. The DNA gave D and trimming, while V, J and clone size come from that table. The data show about 820,000 clones, with about 91% seen just once and 20% to 30% held by the top ten.

V and J are TRBV28 and TRBJ2-2, with D possibly TRBD2 on 6 matching bases. Sequenced: naive CD8+ T cells sorted from blood. The sequence was obtained from a man aged 25-45 years in good health. Here the CDR3 DNA reads TGTGCCGGAGGGAGGAACGGGGAGCTGTTTTTT. Its protein product is CAGGRNGELFF.